One sample yielded the 11 T cell receptor beta chains listed below, sequenced in a study of shared clonotypes between healthy human individuals. Sequenced by immunoSEQ multiplex PCR; TCRdb stores in-frame clones only, minus some. The sample includes some 1.5 million clones, 96% of them seen just once. Sequencing was carried out using naive CD4+ T cells sorted from blood. Subset described: CD45RA+ positively selected. The receptors shown here come from a man under 40 in good health.

The chain joins TRBV27 to TRBJ1-5; no reliable D call. This CDR3 comprises 15 residues. V lost 3 bases and J lost 0, with 9 bases in between. Germline CDR1 MNHEY, CDR2 SMNVEV (reference sequence). This CDR3 is CASSLHGVSNQPQHF. The CDR3 DNA reads as TGTGCCAGCAGTTTGCATGGAGTTAGCAATCAGCCCCAGCATTTT.

J is TRBJ1-2 and V is TRBV14; D not resolved. The germline V gene encodes CDR1 SGHDN and CDR2 FVKESK. CDR3 length: 14 amino acids. With 0 bases removed from V and 7 bases from J, the gap between germline ends came to 12 bases. The CDR3, as DNA: TGTGCCAGCAGCCAAGATGTGGGCCGTGGTGGCTACACCTTC. It specifies CASSQDVGRGGYTF. The entire variable domain, with the rest obtained from reference TRBV14 and TRBJ1-2, is as follows: EAGVTQFPSHSVIEKGQTVTLRCDPISGHDNLYWYRRVMGKEIKFLLHFVKESKQDESGMPNNRFLAERTGGTYSTLKVQPAELEDSGVYFCASSQDVGRGGYTFGSGTRLTVV.

CDR3 sequence (DNA): TGTGCCAGCAGCTTATTGTTAGGGACAGGGGGACTTCGGGGGACAGATACGCAGTATTTT. It codes for CASSLLLGTGGLRGTDTQYF. This sequence joins TRBV13 and TRBJ2-3; 11 bases match TRBD1. V was pared by 2 bases and J by 3 bases, with 16 bases of the junction left unmatched. CDR1 PRHDT and CDR2 FYEKMQ come from the germline V gene (reference sequence). This CDR3 comprises 20 residues.

The rearrangement joins TRBV10-2 to TRBJ1-1, with TRBD1 matching 8 bases. J gave up 5 bases and V 8 bases, and 7 bases lay outside the gene matches. The CDR3 extends over 13 amino acids. From germline, CDR1 is WSHSY and CDR2 SAAADI. The CDR3 sequence is CASLAQGGTEAFF. The CDR3 nucleotides read TGCGCCAGCTTAGCACAGGGGGGTACTGAAGCTTTCTTT.

In DNA form, the CDR3 reads TGTGCCAGCACCCTGACCGGGACAGGGAAATTTAAGCAGTACTTC. Its translation is CASTLTGTGKFKQYF. The chain uses TRBV7-9 and TRBJ2-7; 9 bases match TRBD1. The CDR3 has 15 amino acids. Trimming removed 7 bases from V and 8 bases from J; junction bases left unmatched: 15. CDR1 SEHNR and CDR2 FQNEAQ come from the germline V gene (reference sequence).

The chain has TRBV7-9 and TRBJ2-5; 10 positions match TRBD2. Germline V gene data show CDR1 as SEHNR and CDR2 as FQNEAQ (reference sequence). The CDR3 is made up of 16 amino acids. Trimming removed 1 base from V and 4 bases from J; junction bases left unmatched: 6. The CDR3 spells CASSLGVQREGETQYF. DNA for the CDR3: TGTGCCAGCAGCTTAGGAGTCCAGCGGGAGGGAGAGACCCAGTACTTC.

The J gene is TRBJ2-3, the V gene TRBV6-5; no clear D. Trimming took off 0 bases at V and 6 bases at J, with 7 bases between the two ends. Per germline, CDR1 MNHEY and CDR2 SVGAGI. The CDR3 is made up of 13 amino acids. DNA for the CDR3: TGTGCCAGCAGTTACTCGTCGGAGGATACGCAGTATTTT. Translation gives CASSYSSEDTQYF.

The V gene is TRBV7-2, the J gene TRBJ2-3; D gene ambiguous. V lost 5 bases to trimming and J lost 2 bases, with 11 bases between them. The CDR3 consists of 14 residues. Germline V CDR1 and CDR2: SGHTA, FQGNSA. The CDR3 DNA sequence: TGTGCCAGCAGCGACGGGCACTACACAGATACGCAGTATTTT. Its translation is CASSDGHYTDTQYF.

This chain joins TRBV10-3 and TRBJ2-2, with no clear D. CDR3 length: 14 amino acids. The V end lost 5 bases, the J end lost 4 bases, and 11 bases lay between the germline ends. The germline V gene encodes CDR1 ENHRY and CDR2 SYGVKD. CDR3 region: CAISRLDFTGELFF. The DNA of the CDR3 is TGTGCCATCAGTCGGCTAGACTTCACCGGGGAGCTGTTTTTT.

This clone was seen a single time. The V call is TRBV18, the J call TRBJ2-1; D uncertain. Trimming cost V 2 bases and J 6 bases, with 17 bases left between them. Germline V CDR1 and CDR2: KGHSH, LQKENI. The CDR3 is 16 amino acids. The CDR3 spells CASSPTARPKGNEQFF. CDR3 coding DNA: TGTGCCAGCTCACCAACGGCCCGCCCTAAGGGCAATGAGCAGTTCTTC.

V usage is TRBV2 and J usage is TRBJ2-2; D is perhaps TRBD1 or TRBD2 (5 bases each). This CDR3 region has 14 residues. Germline V CDR1 and CDR2: SNHLY, FYNNEI. V shed 6 bases and J shed 10 bases, with 18 bases lying between them. CDR3 in amino acids: CASRSRDQRMELFF. The CDR3 bases are TGTGCCAGCAGATCCCGGGACCAACGTATGGAGCTGTTTTTT.